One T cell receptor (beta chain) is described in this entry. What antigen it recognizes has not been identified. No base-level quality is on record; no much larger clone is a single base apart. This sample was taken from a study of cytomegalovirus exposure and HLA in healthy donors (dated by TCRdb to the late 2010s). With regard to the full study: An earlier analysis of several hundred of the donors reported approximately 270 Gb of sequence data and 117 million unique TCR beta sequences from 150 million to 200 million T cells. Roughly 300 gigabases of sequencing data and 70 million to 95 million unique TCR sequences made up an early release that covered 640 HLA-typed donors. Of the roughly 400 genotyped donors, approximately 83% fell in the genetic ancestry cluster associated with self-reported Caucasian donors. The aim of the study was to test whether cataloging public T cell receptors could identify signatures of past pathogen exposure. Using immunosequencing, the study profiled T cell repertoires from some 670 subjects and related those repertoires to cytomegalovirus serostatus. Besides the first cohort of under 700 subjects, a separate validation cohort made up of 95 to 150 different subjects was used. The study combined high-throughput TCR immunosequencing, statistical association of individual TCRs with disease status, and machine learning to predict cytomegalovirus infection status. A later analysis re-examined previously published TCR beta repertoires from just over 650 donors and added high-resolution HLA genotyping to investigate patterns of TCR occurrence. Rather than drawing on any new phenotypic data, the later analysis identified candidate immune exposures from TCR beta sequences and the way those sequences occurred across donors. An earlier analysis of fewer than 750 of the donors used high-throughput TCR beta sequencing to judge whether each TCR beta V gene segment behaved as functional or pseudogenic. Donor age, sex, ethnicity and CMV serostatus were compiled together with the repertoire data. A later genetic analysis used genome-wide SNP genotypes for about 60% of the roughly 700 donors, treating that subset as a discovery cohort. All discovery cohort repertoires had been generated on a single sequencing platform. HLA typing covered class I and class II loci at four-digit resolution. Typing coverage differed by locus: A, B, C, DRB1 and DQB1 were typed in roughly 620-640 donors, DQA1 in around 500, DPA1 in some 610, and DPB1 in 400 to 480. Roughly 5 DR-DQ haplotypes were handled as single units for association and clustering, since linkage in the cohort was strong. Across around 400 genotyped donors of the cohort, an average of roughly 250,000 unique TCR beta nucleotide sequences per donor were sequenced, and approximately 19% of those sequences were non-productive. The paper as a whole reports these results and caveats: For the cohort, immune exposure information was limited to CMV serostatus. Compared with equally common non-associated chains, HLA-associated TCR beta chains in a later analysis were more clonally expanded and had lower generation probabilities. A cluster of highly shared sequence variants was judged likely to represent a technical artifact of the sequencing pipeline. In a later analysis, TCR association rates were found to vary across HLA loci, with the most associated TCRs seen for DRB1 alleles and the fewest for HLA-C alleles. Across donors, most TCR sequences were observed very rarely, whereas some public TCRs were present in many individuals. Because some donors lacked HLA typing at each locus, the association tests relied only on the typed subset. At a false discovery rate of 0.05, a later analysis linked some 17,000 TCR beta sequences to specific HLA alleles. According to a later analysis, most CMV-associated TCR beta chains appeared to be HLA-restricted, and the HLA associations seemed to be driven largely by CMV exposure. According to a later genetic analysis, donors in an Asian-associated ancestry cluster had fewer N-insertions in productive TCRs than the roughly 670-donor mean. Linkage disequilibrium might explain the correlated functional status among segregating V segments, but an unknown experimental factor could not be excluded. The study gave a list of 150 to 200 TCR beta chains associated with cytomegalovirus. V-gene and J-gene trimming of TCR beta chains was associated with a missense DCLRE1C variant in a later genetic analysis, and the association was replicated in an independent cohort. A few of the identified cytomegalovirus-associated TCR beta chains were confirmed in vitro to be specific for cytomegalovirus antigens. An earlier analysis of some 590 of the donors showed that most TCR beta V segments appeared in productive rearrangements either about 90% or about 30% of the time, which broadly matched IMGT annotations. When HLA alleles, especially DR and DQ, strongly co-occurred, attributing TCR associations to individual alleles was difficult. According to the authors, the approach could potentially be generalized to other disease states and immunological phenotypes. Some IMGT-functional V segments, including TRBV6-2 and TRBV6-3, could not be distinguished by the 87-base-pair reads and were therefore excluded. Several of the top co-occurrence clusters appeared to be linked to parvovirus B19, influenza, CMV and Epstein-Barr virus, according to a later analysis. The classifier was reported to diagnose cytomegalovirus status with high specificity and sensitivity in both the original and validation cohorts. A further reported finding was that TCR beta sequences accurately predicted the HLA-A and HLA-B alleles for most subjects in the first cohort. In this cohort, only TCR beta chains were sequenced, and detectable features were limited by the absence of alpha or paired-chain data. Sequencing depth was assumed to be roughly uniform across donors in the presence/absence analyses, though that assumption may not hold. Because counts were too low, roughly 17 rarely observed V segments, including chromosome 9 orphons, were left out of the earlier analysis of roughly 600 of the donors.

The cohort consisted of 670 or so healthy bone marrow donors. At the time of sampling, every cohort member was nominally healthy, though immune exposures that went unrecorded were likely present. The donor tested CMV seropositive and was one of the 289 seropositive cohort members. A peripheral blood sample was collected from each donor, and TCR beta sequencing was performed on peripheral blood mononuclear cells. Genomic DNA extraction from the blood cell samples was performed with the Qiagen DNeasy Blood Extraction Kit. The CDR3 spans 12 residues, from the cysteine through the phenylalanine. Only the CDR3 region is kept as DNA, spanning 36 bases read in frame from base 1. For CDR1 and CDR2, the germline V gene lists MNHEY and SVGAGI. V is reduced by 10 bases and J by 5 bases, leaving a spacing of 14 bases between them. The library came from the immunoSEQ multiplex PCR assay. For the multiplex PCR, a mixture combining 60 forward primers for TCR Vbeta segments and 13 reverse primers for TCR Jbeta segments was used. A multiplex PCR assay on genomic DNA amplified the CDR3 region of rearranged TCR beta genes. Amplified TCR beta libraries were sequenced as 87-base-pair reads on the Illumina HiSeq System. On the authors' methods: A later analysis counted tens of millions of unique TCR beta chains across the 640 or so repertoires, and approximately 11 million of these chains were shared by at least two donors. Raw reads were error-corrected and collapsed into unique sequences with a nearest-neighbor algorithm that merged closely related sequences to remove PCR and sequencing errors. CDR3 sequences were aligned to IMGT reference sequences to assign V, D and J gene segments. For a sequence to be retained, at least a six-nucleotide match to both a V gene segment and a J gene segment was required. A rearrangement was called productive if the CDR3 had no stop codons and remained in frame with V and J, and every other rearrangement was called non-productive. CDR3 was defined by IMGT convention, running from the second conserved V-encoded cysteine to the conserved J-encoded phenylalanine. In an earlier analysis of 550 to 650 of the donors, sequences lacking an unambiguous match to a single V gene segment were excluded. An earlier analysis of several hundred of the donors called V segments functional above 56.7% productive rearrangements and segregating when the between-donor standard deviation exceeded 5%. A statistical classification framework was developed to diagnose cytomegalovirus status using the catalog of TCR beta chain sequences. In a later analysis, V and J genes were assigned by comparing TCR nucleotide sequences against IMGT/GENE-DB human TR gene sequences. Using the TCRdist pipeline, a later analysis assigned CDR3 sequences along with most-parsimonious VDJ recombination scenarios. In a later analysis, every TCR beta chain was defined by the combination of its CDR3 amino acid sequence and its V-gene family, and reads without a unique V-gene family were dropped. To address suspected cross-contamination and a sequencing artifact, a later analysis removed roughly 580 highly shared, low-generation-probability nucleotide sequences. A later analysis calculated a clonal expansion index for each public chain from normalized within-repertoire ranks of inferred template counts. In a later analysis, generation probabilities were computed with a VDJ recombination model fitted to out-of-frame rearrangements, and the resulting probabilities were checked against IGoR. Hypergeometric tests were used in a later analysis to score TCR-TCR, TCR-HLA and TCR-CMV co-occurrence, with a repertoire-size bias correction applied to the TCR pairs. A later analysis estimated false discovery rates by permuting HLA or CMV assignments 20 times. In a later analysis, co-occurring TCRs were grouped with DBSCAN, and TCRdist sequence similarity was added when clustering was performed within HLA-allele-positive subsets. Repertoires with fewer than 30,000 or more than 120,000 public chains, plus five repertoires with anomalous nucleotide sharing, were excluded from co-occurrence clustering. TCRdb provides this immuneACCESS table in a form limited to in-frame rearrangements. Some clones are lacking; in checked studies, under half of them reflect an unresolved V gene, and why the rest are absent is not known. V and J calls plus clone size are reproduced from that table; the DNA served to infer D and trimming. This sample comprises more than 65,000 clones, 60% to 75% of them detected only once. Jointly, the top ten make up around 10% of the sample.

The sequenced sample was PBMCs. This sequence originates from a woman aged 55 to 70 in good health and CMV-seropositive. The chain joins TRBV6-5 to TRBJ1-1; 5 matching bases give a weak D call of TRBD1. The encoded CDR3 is CATLSGWTEAFF. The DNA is TGTGCCACCCTCTCAGGGTGGACTGAAGCTTTCTTT.